A selection of T cell receptor beta chains follows, all from one sample in a study of long-term antiretroviral therapy in people with HIV. The data were produced by immunoSEQ multiplex PCR, yet TCRdb's version contains in-frame clones alone and is incomplete. The sample shows about 18,000 clones, roughly 80% of them seen only once. The material sequenced was unsorted PBMCs, taken 0.6 years after starting antiretroviral therapy. Receptors originate from a woman aged 18-29 years with HIV. CDR3s include the opening cysteine and the closing phenylalanine or tryptophan. Fields, in order: J gene, V gene, CDR3 protein.

j_call: TRBJ1-1
v_call: TRBV7-3
cdr3_aa: CASSLITDTEAFF

j_call: TRBJ2-1
v_call: TRBV7-9
cdr3_aa: CASSPRDSTEQFF

j_call: TRBJ1-1
v_call: TRBV7-6
cdr3_aa: CASSLTGGAEAFF

j_call: TRBJ2-1
v_call: TRBV28
cdr3_aa: CASSITGTAINEQFF

j_call: TRBJ2-3
v_call: TRBV7-2
cdr3_aa: CASSSPDRVADTQYF

j_call: TRBJ1-5
v_call: TRBV28
cdr3_aa: CASSSGQISQPQHF

j_call: TRBJ1-1
v_call: TRBV9
cdr3_aa: CASSVGGSTEAFF

j_call: TRBJ2-1
v_call: TRBV5-4
cdr3_aa: CASSLFGTSGRVRTDEQFF